This TCR beta chain was obtained from a study of blood T cell repertoires in COVID-19 (dated by TCRdb to about 2020). For the study in its entirety: Samples covering the acute and convalescent phases of COVID-19 were provided by collaborators in the United States, Italy and Spain. The prospective study material was composed of cDNA or gDNA derived from T cells, B-cell-depleted T cells, or PBMCs. The dataset comprised deeply sampled blood TCRbeta repertoires from subjects exposed to, actively infected with, or recovered from COVID-19. The repertoires were released in a freely available public database meant as a resource for research on the immune response to SARS-CoV-2. Samples were obtained from the ongoing ImmuneRACE study (first 160 participants) and from over 1,000 subjects provided by 6 global collaborators. Nearly every sample came with metadata listing a de-identified subject ID, COVID-19 status, age in years and sex. Where available, HLA class I and class II types were obtained from metadata supplied by the sample provider rather than from assay-based typing. Results the study describes overall, beyond this receptor: How much clinical and demographic metadata was included differed by source and by participant, and the metadata was provided uncurated.

A word on this clone: The antigen it recognizes is unknown. No base qualities exist here, and no much larger clone lies one base off it.

Collaborating institutions collected whole blood in K2EDTA tubes following their own protocols. For TCRbeta analysis, collaborators shipped samples as frozen whole blood, isolated PBMCs, or DNA extracted from either of those sample types. TCRbeta CDR3 regions were amplified from genomic DNA by means of the immunoSEQ Assay, a bias-controlled multiplex PCR. The original methods were these. The number of nucleated cells in each sample was estimated by amplification of reference gene primers within the assay. To quantify the absolute abundance of each unique TCRbeta CDR3 rearrangement, sequence reads were collapsed and filtered. For each sample, productive Simpson clonality was calculated by taking the square root of Simpson's diversity index across productive rearrangements. In TCRdb, the immuneACCESS table is reduced to in-frame sequences with V and J assigned. These tables do not hold every clone; where another copy was compared, an unresolved V gene accounts for under half, and the others remain unexplained. V and J calls and clone size are as listed in that table; D and trimming were resolved from the DNA. The sample profile shows around 74,000 clones; more than 90% of them were found once. The top ten clonotypes cover 15% to 20% of the sample.

Per the germline V gene, SNHLY is the CDR1 and FYNNEI is the CDR2. V ends up 1 base short and J 5 bases short, with an unmatched junction base count of 13. The CDR3 holds 17 amino acids from the cysteine to the phenylalanine. Kept here is only the CDR3 DNA, which spans 51 bases and is read in frame from base 1. Material for sequencing was peripheral blood. This sequence originates from a woman older than 75 with active or convalescent COVID-19. Rearrangement joined TRBV2 to TRBJ1-2; the central 7 bases match TRBD1. CDR3 region: CASSEGAGGLGTYGYTF. The DNA is TGTGCCAGCAGTGAAGGGGCAGGGGGATTAGGTACATATGGCTACACCTTC. Joined to the reference TRBV2 and TRBJ1-2 proteins, this CDR3 gives the full variable domain: EPEVTQTPSHQVTQMGQEVILRCVPISNHLYFYWYRQILGQKVEFLVSFYNNEISEKSEIFDDQFSVERPDGSNFTLKIRSTKLEDSAMYFCASSEGAGGLGTYGYTFGSGTRLTVV.